A selection of T cell receptor beta chains follows, all from one sample in a study of response to subunit inactivated influenza vaccine. TCRdb re-analysed the RT-PCR reads in MiXCR, keeping a single row per CDR3 protein. The table shows around 790,000 distinct CDR3 sequences, with about 20% occurring only once. The material was PBMCs from blood, obtained 5 days after vaccination. These receptors came from a man aged 45-65 years who received an inactivated influenza vaccine. CDR3s include the opening cysteine and the closing phenylalanine or tryptophan. The order of the fields is V gene, J gene, D gene, clone size, CDR3 protein, CDR3 DNA. A D gene is named only where the DNA matches it firmly. Clone size is given for some rows only: seen once, a few or many times, or a class if the clone is expanded.

>TRBV7-2|TRBJ2-7|TRBD1|many
CASSLGRQGFVYEQYF
TGTGCCAGCAGCTTAGGAAGACAGGGTTTCGTCTACGAGCAGTACTTC
>TRBV4-3|TRBJ2-3|-|-
CASSQDREVTDTQYF
TGCGCCAGCAGCCAAGATCGCGAGGTAACAGATACGCAGTATTTT
>TRBV5-6|TRBJ2-1|-|few
CASGPGAGNEQFF
TGTGCCTCCGGGCCGGGGGCAGGGAATGAGCAGTTCTTC
>TRBV15|TRBJ2-3|-|-
CAISREWGQEADTQYF
TGTGCCATCAGCAGAGAGTGGGGGCAGGAGGCAGATACGCAGTATTTT
>TRBV20-1|TRBJ1-5|TRBD1|many
CSATTGQGRQPQHF
TGCAGTGCTACGACGGGACAGGGACGACAGCCCCAGCATTTT
>TRBV7-2|TRBJ2-7|TRBD2|-
CASVAGGLHEQYF
TGTGCCAGTGTAGCGGGAGGGCTGCACGAGCAGTACTTC
>TRBV29-1|TRBJ1-5|-|-
CSVEDLRPGGNQPQHF
TGCAGCGTTGAAGATCTAAGACCAGGCGGCAATCAGCCCCAGCATTTT
>TRBV6-2/TRBV6-3|TRBJ2-7|-|-
CASTQLDKNRGYEQYF
TGTGCCAGCACCCAACTAGACAAAAATCGGGGTTACGAGCAGTACTTC
>TRBV10-3|TRBJ1-1|TRBD1|-
CAISELNRGGTEAFF
TGTGCCATCAGTGAACTCAACAGGGGAGGGACCGAAGCTTTCTTT
>TRBV7-6|TRBJ1-2|-|few
CASSGPGSDYGYTF
TGTGCCAGCAGCGGACCGGGATCGGACTATGGCTACACCTTC
>TRBV20-1|TRBJ2-3|TRBD2|few
CSARAPGLAFTDTQYF
TGCAGTGCTAGGGCCCCGGGACTAGCGTTCACAGATACGCAGTATTTT
>TRBV6-2/TRBV6-3|TRBJ2-7|TRBD1|few
CASRKTGQGTYEQYF
TGTGCCAGCAGAAAGACAGGACAGGGGACCTACGAGCAGTACTTC
>TRBV30|TRBJ2-7|-|-
CAWSGVGSAFYEQYF
TGTGCCTGGAGTGGGGTTGGTTCAGCCTTCTACGAGCAGTACTTC
>TRBV10-3|TRBJ1-5|-|-
CAHSPEGYQPQHF
TGTGCCCACTCGCCCGAGGGGTATCAGCCCCAGCATTTT
>TRBV18|TRBJ2-1|-|-
CASSPVGYNEQFF
TGTGCCAGCTCACCCGTGGGCTACAATGAGCAGTTCTTC
>TRBV9|TRBJ2-2|-|many
CASSSQSFGELFF
TGTGCCAGCAGCTCCCAATCGTTCGGGGAGCTGTTTTTT
>TRBV7-8|TRBJ2-5|-|-
CASSPQRGRETQYF
TGTGCCAGCAGCCCCCAGAGAGGGCGAGAGACCCAGTACTTC
>TRBV7-2|TRBJ1-4|-|-
CASSLFTGPSNEKLFF
TGTGCCAGCAGCTTATTTACGGGACCGAGCAATGAAAAACTGTTTTTT
>TRBV5-1|TRBJ2-5|TRBD2|-
CASSYAGLGGAAQYF
TGCGCCAGCAGCTACGCAGGACTAGGAGGGGCGGCCCAGTACTTC
>TRBV6-5|TRBJ1-4|-|few
CASSYSDRSNEKLFF
TGTGCCAGCAGTTACTCGGACAGATCTAATGAAAAACTGTTTTTT
>TRBV5-5|TRBJ1-5|TRBD1|-
CASSYGQGRISANQPQHF
TGTGCCAGCAGTTACGGACAGGGTAGAATATCAGCAAATCAGCCCCAGCATTTT
>TRBV27|TRBJ2-7|-|few
CASSPQARNEQYF
TGTGCCAGCAGTCCCCAAGCTAGAAACGAGCAGTACTTC
>TRBV9|TRBJ2-2|TRBD2|few
CASSVLAGANTGELFF
TGTGCCAGCAGCGTCTTAGCGGGGGCGAACACCGGGGAGCTGTTTTTT
>TRBV6-2/TRBV6-3|TRBJ2-1|TRBD2|-
CASGKREGNEQFF
TGTGCCAGCGGAAAGCGGGAGGGGAATGAGCAGTTCTTC
>TRBV20-1|TRBJ2-1|TRBD1|-
CSASPGQGPMEQFF
TGCAGTGCTAGTCCGGGACAGGGGCCAATGGAGCAGTTCTTC
>TRBV6-1|TRBJ2-1|TRBD1|-
CASTRQGSYNEQFF
TGTGCCAGCACCCGACAGGGTTCCTACAATGAGCAGTTCTTC
>TRBV5-6|TRBJ2-3|TRBD1|-
CASTSRGRPDTQYF
TGTGCCAGCACCTCGAGGGGGCGCCCAGATACGCAGTATTTT
>TRBV7-9|TRBJ2-4|TRBD2|-
CASSRENGGDIQYF
TGTGCCAGCAGCAGAGAGAATGGGGGGGACATTCAGTACTTC
>TRBV12-3/TRBV12-4|TRBJ2-3|TRBD2|many
CASSPPGGGAPDTQYF
TGTGCCAGCAGTCCCCCTGGCGGGGGGGCCCCCGATACGCAGTATTTT
>TRBV4-2|TRBJ2-5|-|-
CASSPQIQETQYF
TGTGCCAGCAGCCCACAGATCCAAGAGACCCAGTACTTC
>TRBV6-1|TRBJ1-1|TRBD1|-
CASSPRGANTEAFF
TGTGCCAGCAGCCCCAGGGGGGCAAACACTGAAGCTTTCTTT
>TRBV6-1|TRBJ1-4|-|few
CASGRQSTNEKLFF
TGTGCCAGCGGGCGACAGTCAACTAATGAAAAACTGTTTTTT
>TRBV11-2|TRBJ2-5|-|-
CASSFLGVRYREEETQYF
TGTGCCAGCAGCTTCTTGGGCGTTCGGTACAGAGAAGAAGAGACCCAGTACTTC
>TRBV12-3/TRBV12-4|TRBJ2-7|TRBD2|-
CASSLGRNSEIGTSGSYEQYF
TGTGCCAGCAGTTTAGGGCGAAATTCCGAAATTGGGACTAGCGGGAGCTACGAGCAGTACTTC
>TRBV15|TRBJ1-4|TRBD1|-
CATSNRWGQPNEKLFF
TGTGCCACCAGCAACAGATGGGGACAGCCTAATGAAAAACTGTTTTTT
>TRBV12-3/TRBV12-4|TRBJ1-2|TRBD1|-
CASGRGQGYGYTF
TGTGCCAGCGGTAGGGGGCAGGGCTATGGCTACACCTTC
>TRBV7-8|TRBJ1-5|-|few
CASSFYRVDSNQPQHF
TGTGCCAGCAGCTTTTACAGGGTGGATAGCAATCAGCCCCAGCATTTT